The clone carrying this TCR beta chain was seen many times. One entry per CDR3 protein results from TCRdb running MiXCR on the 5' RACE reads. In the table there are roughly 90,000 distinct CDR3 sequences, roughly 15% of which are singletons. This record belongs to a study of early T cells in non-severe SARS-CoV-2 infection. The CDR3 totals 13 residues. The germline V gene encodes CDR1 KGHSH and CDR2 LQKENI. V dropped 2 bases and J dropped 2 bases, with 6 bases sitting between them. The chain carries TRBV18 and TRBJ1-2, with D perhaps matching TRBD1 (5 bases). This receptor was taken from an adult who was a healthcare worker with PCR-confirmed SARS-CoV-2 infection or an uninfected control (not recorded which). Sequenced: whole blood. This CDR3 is CASSPDSNYGYTF. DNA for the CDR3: TGTGCCAGCTCACCAGACAGCAACTATGGCTACACCTTC.